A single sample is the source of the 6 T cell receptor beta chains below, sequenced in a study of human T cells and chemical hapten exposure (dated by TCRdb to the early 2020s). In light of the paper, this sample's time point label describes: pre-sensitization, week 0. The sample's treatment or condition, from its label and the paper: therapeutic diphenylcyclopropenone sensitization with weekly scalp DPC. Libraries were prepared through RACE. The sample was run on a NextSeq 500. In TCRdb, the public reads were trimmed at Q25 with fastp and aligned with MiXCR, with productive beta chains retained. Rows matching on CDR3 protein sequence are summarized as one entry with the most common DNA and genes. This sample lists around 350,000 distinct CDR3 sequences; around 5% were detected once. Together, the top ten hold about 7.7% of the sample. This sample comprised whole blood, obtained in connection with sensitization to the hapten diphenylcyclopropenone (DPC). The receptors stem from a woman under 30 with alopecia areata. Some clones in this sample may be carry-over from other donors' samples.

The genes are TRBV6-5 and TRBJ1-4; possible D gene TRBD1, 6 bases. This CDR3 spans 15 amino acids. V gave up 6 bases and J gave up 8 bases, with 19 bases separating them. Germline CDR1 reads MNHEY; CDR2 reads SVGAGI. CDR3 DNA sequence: TGTGCCAGCAGCTACAGCACAGGGCCGGGGGAAAAACTGTTTTTT. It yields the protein CASSYSTGPGEKLFF.

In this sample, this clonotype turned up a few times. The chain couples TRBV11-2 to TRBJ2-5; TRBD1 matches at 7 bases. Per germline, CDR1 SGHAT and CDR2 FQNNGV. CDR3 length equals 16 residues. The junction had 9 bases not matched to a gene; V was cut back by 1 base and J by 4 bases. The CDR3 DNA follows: TGTGCCAGCAGCTTAGCCGGACAGGTTGGGGGAGAGACCCAGTACTTC. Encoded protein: CASSLAGQVGGETQYF.

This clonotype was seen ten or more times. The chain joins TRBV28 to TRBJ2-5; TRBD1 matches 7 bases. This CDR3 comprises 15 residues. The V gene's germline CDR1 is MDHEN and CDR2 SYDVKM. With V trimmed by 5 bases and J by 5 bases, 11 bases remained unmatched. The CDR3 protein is CASSPDRVPAETQYF. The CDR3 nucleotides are TGTGCCAGCAGTCCTGACAGGGTCCCTGCCGAGACCCAGTACTTC.

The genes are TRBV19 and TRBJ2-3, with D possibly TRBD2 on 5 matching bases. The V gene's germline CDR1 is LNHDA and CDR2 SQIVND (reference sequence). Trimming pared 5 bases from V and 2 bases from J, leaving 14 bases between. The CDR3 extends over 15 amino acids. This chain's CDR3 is CASSFVRESTDTQYF. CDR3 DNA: TGTGCCAGTAGTTTCGTCCGGGAATCCACAGATACGCAGTATTTT.

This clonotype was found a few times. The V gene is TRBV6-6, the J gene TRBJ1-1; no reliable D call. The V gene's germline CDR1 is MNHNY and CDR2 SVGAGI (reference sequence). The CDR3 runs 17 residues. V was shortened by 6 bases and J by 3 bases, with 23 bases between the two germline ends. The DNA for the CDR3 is TGTGCCAGCAGCCTCGTAGGGCGAGTAAAGATGGACACTGAAGCTTTCTTT. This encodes CASSLVGRVKMDTEAFF.

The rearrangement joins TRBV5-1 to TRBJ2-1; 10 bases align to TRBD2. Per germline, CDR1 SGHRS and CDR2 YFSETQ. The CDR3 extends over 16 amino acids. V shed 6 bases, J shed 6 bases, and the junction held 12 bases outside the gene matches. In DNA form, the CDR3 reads TGCGCCAGCACGGTGAGCGGGGGGGCCGTCGGCAATGAGCAGTTCTTC. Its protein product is CASTVSGGAVGNEQFF.